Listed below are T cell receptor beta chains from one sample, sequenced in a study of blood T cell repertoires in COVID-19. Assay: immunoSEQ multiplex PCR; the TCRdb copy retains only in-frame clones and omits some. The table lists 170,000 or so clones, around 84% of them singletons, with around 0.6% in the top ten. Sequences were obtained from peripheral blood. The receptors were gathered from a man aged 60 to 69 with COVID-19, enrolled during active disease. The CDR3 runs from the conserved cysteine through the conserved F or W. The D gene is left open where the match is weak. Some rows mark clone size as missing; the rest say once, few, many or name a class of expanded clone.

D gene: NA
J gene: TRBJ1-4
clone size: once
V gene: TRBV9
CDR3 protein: CASSPSQGTNEKLFF
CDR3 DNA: TGTGCCAGCAGCCCTTCTCAGGGGACTAATGAAAAACTGTTTTTT

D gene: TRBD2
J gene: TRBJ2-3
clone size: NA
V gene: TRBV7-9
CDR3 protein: CASSLGGSGGTGF
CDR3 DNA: TGTGCCAGCAGCTTAGGCGGTAGCGGGGGCACTGGTTTT

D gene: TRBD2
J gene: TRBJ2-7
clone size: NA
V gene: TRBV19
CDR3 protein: CASSTLLAGGYYEQYF
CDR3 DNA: TGTGCCAGTAGTACCCTCCTAGCGGGGGGGTACTACGAGCAGTACTTC

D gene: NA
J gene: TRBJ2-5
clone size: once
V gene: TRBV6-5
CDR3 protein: CASSYSSGGWTQYF
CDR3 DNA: TGTGCCAGCAGTTACTCCTCCGGGGGTTGGACCCAGTACTTC

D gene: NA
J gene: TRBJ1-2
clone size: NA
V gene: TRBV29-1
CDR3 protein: CSVSGGPNYGYTF
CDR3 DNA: TGCAGCGTTTCAGGAGGCCCTAACTATGGCTACACCTTC

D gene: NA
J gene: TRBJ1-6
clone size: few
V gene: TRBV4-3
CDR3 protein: CASSRLRGTPNSPLHF
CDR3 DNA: TGCGCCAGCAGCCGACTCCGTGGGACACCTAATTCACCCCTCCACTTT

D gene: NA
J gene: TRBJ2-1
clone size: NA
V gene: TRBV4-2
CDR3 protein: CASSQESGFFNEQFF
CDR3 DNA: TGTGCCAGCAGCCAAGAATCCGGGTTCTTCAATGAGCAGTTCTTC

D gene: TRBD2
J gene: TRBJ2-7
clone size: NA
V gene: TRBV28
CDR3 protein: CASIASGSSYEQYF
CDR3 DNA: TGTGCCAGCATTGCTAGCGGGAGCTCCTACGAGCAGTACTTC

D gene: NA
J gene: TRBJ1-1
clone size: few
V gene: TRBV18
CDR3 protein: CASSPSHLNTEAFF
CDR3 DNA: TGTGCCAGCTCACCATCCCATCTGAACACTGAAGCTTTCTTT

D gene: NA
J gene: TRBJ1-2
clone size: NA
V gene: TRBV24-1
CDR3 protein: CATSDPTPDSSSYGYTF
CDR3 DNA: TGTGCCACCAGTGATCCCACTCCGGACAGCAGCTCCTATGGCTACACCTTC

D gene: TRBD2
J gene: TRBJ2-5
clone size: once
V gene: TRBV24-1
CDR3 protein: CATGEPGTRETQYF
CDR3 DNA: TGTGCCACCGGGGAACCCGGGACTAGGGAGACCCAGTACTTC

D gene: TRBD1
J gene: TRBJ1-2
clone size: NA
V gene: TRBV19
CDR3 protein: CATRTGGTFGYTF
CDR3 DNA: TGTGCCACCAGGACAGGGGGAACCTTCGGCTACACCTTC

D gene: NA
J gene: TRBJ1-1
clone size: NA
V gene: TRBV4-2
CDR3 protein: CASSQAFTPGTEAFF
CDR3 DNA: TGTGCCAGCAGCCAGGCCTTCACCCCGGGGACTGAAGCTTTCTTT

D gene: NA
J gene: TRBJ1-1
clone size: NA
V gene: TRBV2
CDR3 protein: CASSGFLAGTEAFF
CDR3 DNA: TGTGCCAGCAGCGGTTTCCTAGCGGGAACTGAAGCTTTCTTT

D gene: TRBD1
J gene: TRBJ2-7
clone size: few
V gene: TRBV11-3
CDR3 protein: CASSLRQGDGYEQYF
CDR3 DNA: TGTGCCAGCAGCTTAAGACAGGGGGACGGGTACGAGCAGTACTTC

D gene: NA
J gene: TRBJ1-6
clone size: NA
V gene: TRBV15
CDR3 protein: CATSRGTSLDSPLHF
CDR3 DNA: TGTGCCACCAGCAGAGGGACTTCGTTGGATTCACCCCTCCACTTT

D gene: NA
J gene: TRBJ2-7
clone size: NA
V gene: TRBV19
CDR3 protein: CASSNLDRASSYEQYF
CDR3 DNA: TGTGCCAGTAGTAATTTGGACAGAGCCTCCTCCTACGAGCAGTACTTC

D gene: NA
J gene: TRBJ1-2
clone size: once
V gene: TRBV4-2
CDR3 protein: CASSPGDYGYTF
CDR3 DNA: TGTGCCAGCAGCCCAGGGGACTATGGCTACACCTTC

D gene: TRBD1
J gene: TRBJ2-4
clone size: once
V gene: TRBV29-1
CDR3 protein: CSVEAGGENIQYF
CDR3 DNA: TGCAGCGTTGAAGCAGGGGGAGAAAACATTCAGTACTTC

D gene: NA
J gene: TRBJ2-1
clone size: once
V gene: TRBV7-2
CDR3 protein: CASSLGGRGEQFF
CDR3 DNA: TGTGCCAGCAGCTTGGGAGGAAGGGGTGAGCAGTTCTTC

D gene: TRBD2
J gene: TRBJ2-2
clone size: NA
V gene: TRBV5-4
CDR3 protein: CATAEAGGNTGELFF
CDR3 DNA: TGTGCGACAGCAGAGGCGGGAGGGAACACCGGGGAGCTGTTTTTT

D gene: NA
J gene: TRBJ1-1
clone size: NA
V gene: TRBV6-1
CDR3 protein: CASSDLQGLLGPEAFF
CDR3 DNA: TGTGCCAGCAGTGACCTACAGGGTCTACTAGGTCCTGAAGCTTTCTTT

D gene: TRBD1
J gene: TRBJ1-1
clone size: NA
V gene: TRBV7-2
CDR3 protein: CASSLSDRRRDTEAFF
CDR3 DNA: TGTGCCAGCAGCCTATCGGACAGGAGAAGAGACACTGAAGCTTTCTTT

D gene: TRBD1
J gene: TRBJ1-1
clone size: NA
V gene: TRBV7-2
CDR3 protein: CASSLGQGASEAFF
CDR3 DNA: TGTGCCAGCAGCTTAGGGCAGGGGGCCTCTGAAGCTTTCTTT

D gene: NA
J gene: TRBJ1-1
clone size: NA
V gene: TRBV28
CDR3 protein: CASRSKTGKNTEAFF
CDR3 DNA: TGTGCCAGCAGGAGCAAAACAGGAAAGAACACTGAAGCTTTCTTT

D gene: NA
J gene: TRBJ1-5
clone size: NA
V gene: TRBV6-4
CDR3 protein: CATALVYGNQPQHF
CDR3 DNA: TGTGCCACCGCTTTGGTCTATGGCAATCAGCCCCAGCATTTT

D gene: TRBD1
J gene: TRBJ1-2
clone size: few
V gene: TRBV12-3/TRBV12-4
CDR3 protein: CASSNNRGQGYTF
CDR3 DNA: TGTGCCAGCAGTAACAACAGGGGGCAGGGCTACACCTTC

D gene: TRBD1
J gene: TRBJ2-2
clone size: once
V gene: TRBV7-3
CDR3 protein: CASSLRGQGASGTGELFF
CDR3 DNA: TGTGCCAGCAGCTTAAGGGGACAGGGGGCGTCTGGAACCGGGGAGCTGTTTTTT

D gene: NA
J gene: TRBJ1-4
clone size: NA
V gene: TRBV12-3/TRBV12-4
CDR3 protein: CASSEGQKLFF
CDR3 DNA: TGTGCCAGCAGCGAGGGTCAAAAACTGTTTTTT

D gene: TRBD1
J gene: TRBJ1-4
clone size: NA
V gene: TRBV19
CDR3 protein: CASTGTGVGEKLFF
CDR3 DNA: TGTGCCAGTACCGGGACAGGGGTTGGTGAAAAACTGTTTTTT

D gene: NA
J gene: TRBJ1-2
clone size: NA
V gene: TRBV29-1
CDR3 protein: CSVAGPTANYGYTF
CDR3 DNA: TGCAGCGTTGCCGGACCGACAGCTAACTATGGCTACACCTTC

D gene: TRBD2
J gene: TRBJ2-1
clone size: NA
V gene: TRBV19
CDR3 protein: CATWPSGGAMGSEQFF
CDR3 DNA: TGTGCCACCTGGCCCAGCGGGGGGGCGATGGGAAGTGAGCAGTTCTTC

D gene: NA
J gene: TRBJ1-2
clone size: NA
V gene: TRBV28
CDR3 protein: CASSLPSMDSYGYTF
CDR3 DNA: TGTGCCAGCAGCCTGCCGTCCATGGACAGCTATGGCTACACCTTC

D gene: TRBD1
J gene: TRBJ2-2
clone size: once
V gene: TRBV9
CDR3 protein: CASRGTGLYTGELFF
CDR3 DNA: TGTGCCAGCAGGGGGACAGGGTTATACACCGGGGAGCTGTTTTTT

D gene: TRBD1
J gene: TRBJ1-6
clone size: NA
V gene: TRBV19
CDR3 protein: CASSIDGTGGNSPLHF
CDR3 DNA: TGTGCCAGTAGTATAGACGGGACAGGGGGTAATTCACCCCTCCACTTT

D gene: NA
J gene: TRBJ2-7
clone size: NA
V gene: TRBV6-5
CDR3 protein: CASSYRPEGYEQYF
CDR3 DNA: TGTGCCAGCAGTTACCGTCCAGAGGGCTACGAGCAGTACTTC